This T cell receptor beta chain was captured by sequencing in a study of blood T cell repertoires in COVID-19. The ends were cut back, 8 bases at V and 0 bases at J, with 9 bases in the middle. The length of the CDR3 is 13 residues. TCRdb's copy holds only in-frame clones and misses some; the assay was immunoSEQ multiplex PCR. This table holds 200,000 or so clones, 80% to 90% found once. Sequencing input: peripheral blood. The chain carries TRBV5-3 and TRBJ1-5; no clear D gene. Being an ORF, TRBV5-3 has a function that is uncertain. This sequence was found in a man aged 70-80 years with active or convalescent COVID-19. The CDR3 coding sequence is TGTGCCAGCGGAGGGCGTAGCAATCAGCCCCAGCATTTT. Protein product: CASGGRSNQPQHF.